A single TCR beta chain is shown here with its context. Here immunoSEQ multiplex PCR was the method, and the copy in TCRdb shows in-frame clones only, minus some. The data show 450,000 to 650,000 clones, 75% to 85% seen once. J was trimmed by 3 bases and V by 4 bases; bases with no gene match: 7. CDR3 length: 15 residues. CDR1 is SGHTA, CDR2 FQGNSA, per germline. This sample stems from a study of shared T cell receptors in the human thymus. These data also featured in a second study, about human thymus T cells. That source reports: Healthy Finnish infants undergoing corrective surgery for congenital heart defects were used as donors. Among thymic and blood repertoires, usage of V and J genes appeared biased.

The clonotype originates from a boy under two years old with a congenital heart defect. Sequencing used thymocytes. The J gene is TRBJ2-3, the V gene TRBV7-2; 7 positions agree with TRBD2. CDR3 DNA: TGTGCCAGCAGCTACAGACAACTAGCGACAGATACGCAGTATTTT. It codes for CASSYRQLATDTQYF.